What follows are 32 T cell receptor beta chains derived from one specimen sequenced in a study of tissue T cells after allogeneic stem cell transplantation. Data came from immunoSEQ multiplex PCR; TCRdb stores just in-frame clones and leaves some out. The sample consists of some 9,800 clones, 65% to 70% of them appearing once. Here the sequenced sample was tissue from the stomach, taken at autopsy. The source of these receptors is a male donor older than 55 with lung cancer.

The genes are TRBV11-2 and TRBJ2-7; 9 bases are a match to TRBD1. Germline CDR1 reads SGHAT; CDR2 reads FQNNGV. This CDR3 comprises 15 residues. J was trimmed by 2 bases and V by 2 bases; bases with no gene match: 4. The CDR3 nucleotides are TGTGCCAGCAGCTTAACTGACAGGGGGACCTACGAGCAGTACTTC. Amino acid sequence: CASSLTDRGTYEQYF.

This clone was observed once. The CDR3 bases are TGTGCCACCAGCGGACTGGGACTAGCGGAAGGAAGGTCCTACAATGAGCAGTTCTTC. As protein: CATSGLGLAEGRSYNEQFF. V is TRBV15 and J is TRBJ2-1, with TRBD2 identical over 11 bases. CDR3 size: 19 residues. Germline values: CDR1 LNHNV, CDR2 YYDKDF (reference sequence). V shed 5 bases and J 1 base; nucleotides not matched to a gene: 13. The complete variable domain, with remaining parts taken from reference TRBV15 and TRBJ2-1, reads DAMVIQNPRYQVTQFGKPVTLSCSQTLNHNVMYWYQQKSSQAPKLLFHYYDKDFNNEADTPDNFQSRRPNTSFCFLDIRSPGLGDTAMYLCATSGLGLAEGRSYNEQFFGPGTRLTVL.

This clone was detected only a few times. The chain couples TRBV7-6 to TRBJ2-7; TRBD1 agrees at 10 bases. The CDR3 runs to 15 residues. Germline V lookup: CDR1 SGHVS, CDR2 FNYEAQ. J lost 2 bases, V lost 6 bases, and 7 bases had no gene match. The CDR3 DNA sequence: TGTGCCAGCAGTCCTGACAGGGGGCAGACCTACGAGCAGTACTTC. This translates into CASSPDRGQTYEQYF.

The CDR3 spells CASSVGQGPSYEQYF. In DNA form, the CDR3 reads TGTGCCAGCAGCGTTGGTCAGGGTCCTTCCTACGAGCAGTACTTC. V is TRBV9 and J is TRBJ2-7, with D perhaps TRBD1 (5 bases). Germline loops: CDR1 SGDLS, CDR2 YYNGEE. CDR3 size: 15 residues. Trimming stripped 2 bases from V and 1 base from J, with 13 bases between.

This clone was seen only a few times. The CDR3 coding sequence is TGTGCCAGCAGTTACCGGGACAGGGTGATCGGGGAGCTGTTTTTT. Translation gives CASSYRDRVIGELFF. The chain uses TRBV28 and TRBJ2-2; 9 bases fit TRBD1. Germline V gives CDR1 MDHEN, CDR2 SYDVKM. The V gene end was trimmed by 4 bases and the J gene end by 7 bases; junction bases not matched to a gene: 7. The CDR3 is 15 residues long.

The chain combines TRBV5-1 with TRBJ1-2; perhaps TRBD1 as D (6 bases). The CDR3 contains 15 residues. V lost 4 bases and J 7 bases, leaving 20 bases between the germline ends. Germline CDR1 reads SGHRS; CDR2 reads YFSETQ. The DNA for the CDR3 is TGCGCCAGCAGCCAAATGGGGGCGTGGGGGTTTGGCTACACCTTC. Translation gives CASSQMGAWGFGYTF.

The chain combines TRBV6-6 with TRBJ2-7; tentative D call: TRBD2 (5 bases). This CDR3 has 14 residues. Germline V lookup: CDR1 MNHNY, CDR2 SVGAGI (reference sequence). With 7 bases removed from V and 2 bases from J, the gap between germline ends came to 15 bases. Here the CDR3 reads CASTLSGNTYEQYF. The CDR3 nucleotides read TGTGCCAGCACCCTATCCGGGAACACCTACGAGCAGTACTTC.

V gene TRBV29-1 combines with J gene TRBJ2-1, with TRBD2 matching 10 bases. The germline V gene has CDR1 SQVTM and CDR2 ANQGSEA. The CDR3 spans 14 residues. J lost 5 bases, V lost 8 bases, and 9 bases had no gene match. In DNA, the CDR3 is TGCAGCCTTGCAAGCGGGGGGGACCACAATGAGCAGTTCTTC. It is translated as CSLASGGDHNEQFF.

The genes are TRBV6-5 and TRBJ2-7; the D gene is possibly TRBD2 (5 bases). With 6 bases removed from V and 2 bases from J, the gap between germline ends came to 14 bases. The CDR3 has 14 amino acids. Germline CDR1 and CDR2: MNHEY and SVGAGI. CDR3: CASSPRLPTYEQYF. In DNA, the CDR3 is TGTGCCAGCAGCCCAAGACTACCCACCTACGAGCAGTACTTC.

This rearrangement joins TRBV5-4 to TRBJ2-3; tentatively, D is TRBD2 (6 bases). CDR3 size: 15 residues. V was shortened by 6 bases and J by 0 bases, with 14 bases between the two germline ends. Germline CDR1 is SGHNT and CDR2 is YYREEE (reference sequence). CDR3 coding DNA: TGTGCCAGCAACGCGGGACGGCAAAGCACAGATACGCAGTATTTT. Translated: CASNAGRQSTDTQYF.

The chain is built from TRBV29-1 and TRBJ2-1; 14 bases are shared with TRBD2. Unmatched junction bases numbered 10, after V lost 6 bases and J lost 0 bases. The CDR3 is made up of 18 amino acids. CDR1 is SQVTM and CDR2 is ANQGSEA in the germline V gene. For the CDR3, the DNA is TGCAGCGTCGAGGGACTAGCGGGAGCATCGAGCTCCTACAATGAGCAGTTCTTC. This encodes CSVEGLAGASSSYNEQFF.

V usage is TRBV19 and J usage is TRBJ1-5, with unresolved D. V lost 3 bases to trimming and J lost 2 bases, with 8 bases between them. The germline V gene has CDR1 LNHDA and CDR2 SQIVND (reference sequence). The CDR3 extends over 14 amino acids. The CDR3, as DNA: TGTGCCAGTAGTATGTCCAGCCGCAATCAGCCCCAGCATTTT. This translates into CASSMSSRNQPQHF.

The chain joins TRBV6-2 or TRBV6-3 to TRBJ2-3; 9 bases are shared with TRBD2. The germline V gene encodes CDR1 MNHEY and CDR2 SVGEGT. V lost 5 bases and J lost 4; bases outside the gene matches: 4. The CDR3 spans 14 residues. CDR3 sequence reads: CASSPGLAADTQYF. In nucleotides, the CDR3 is TGTGCCAGCAGTCCGGGACTAGCCGCAGATACGCAGTATTTT.

The CDR3 coding sequence is TGCGCCAGCAGTGAATTAAGGGCGGCCACATCCTACGAGCAGTACTTC. Protein product: CASSELRAATSYEQYF. The chain joins TRBV10-1 to TRBJ2-7; D unresolved. This CDR3 is built from 16 residues. V lost 3 bases to trimming and J lost 1 base, with 16 bases between them. CDR1 and CDR2 from the germline V gene are WNHNN and SYGVQD (reference sequence).

The rearrangement uses TRBV4-2 and TRBJ2-2; no firm D call. Deletions cut 2 bases from V and 2 bases from J, with 6 bases between. Germline V gives CDR1 LGHNA, CDR2 YNFKEQ. The CDR3 covers 14 residues. Here the CDR3 reads CASSQSENTGELFF. The CDR3 DNA reads TGTGCCAGCAGCCAATCGGAAAACACCGGGGAGCTGTTTTTT.

The chain has TRBV11-2 and TRBJ2-3; tentative D call: TRBD2 (6 bases). The CDR3 contains 16 residues. With 7 bases removed from V and 0 bases from J, the gap between germline ends came to 17 bases. Germline CDR1 reads SGHAT; CDR2 reads FQNNGV. CDR3 protein: CASTTQLGRSTDTQYF. CDR3 DNA sequence: TGTGCCAGCACCACCCAGTTGGGGAGGAGCACAGATACGCAGTATTTT.

This clone came up a few times. The chain carries TRBV29-1 and TRBJ1-1; D is ambiguous. V was cut by 6 bases and J by 2 bases, with 7 bases left in between. The CDR3 loop spans 11 amino acids. The V gene's germline CDR1 is SQVTM and CDR2 ANQGSEA. The CDR3 here is CSVRFNTEAFF. The CDR3, as DNA: TGCAGCGTAAGATTTAACACTGAAGCTTTCTTT.

The J gene is TRBJ1-1, the V gene TRBV15; D unresolved. The CDR3 loop spans 18 amino acids. V lost 0 bases and J 1 base, leaving 18 bases between the germline ends. Germline CDR1 and CDR2: LNHNV and YYDKDF (reference sequence). The CDR3 sequence: CATSREVLPGSGNTEAFF. The DNA for the CDR3 is TGTGCCACCAGCAGAGAGGTCCTTCCGGGATCCGGGAACACTGAAGCTTTCTTT.

The V call is TRBV11-2, the J call TRBJ2-5, with D perhaps assigned TRBD1 or TRBD2 (5 bases each). V was pared by 6 bases and J by 5 bases, with 19 bases between. This CDR3 is built from 15 residues. Germline V gene data show CDR1 as SGHAT and CDR2 as FQNNGV. CDR3 region: CASSRPGTGRETQYF. CDR3 DNA sequence: TGTGCCAGCAGTCGTCCCGGGACGGGGCGGGAGACCCAGTACTTC.

This sequence joins TRBV7-2 and TRBJ1-2, with D hard to call. Germline values: CDR1 SGHTA, CDR2 FQGNSA. V was cut by 5 bases and J by 0 bases, with 7 bases left in between. The CDR3 covers 13 residues. CDR3 sequence (DNA): TGTGCCAGCAGCAGAATAGCTAACTATGGCTACACCTTC. Translated, it gives CASSRIANYGYTF.

This chain connects TRBV7-2 to TRBJ2-3, with TRBD2 identical over 7 bases. Germline V gives CDR1 SGHTA, CDR2 FQGNSA. CDR3 size: 17 residues. V was pared by 1 base and J by 3 bases, with 10 bases of the junction left unmatched. The CDR3 bases are TGTGCCAGCAGCTTAGTCGCGGGGGATTTAACGACAGATACGCAGTATTTT. Protein: CASSLVAGDLTTDTQYF.

In its sample, this clone was seen a few times. The chain carries TRBV21-1 and TRBJ2-7; the table gives TRBD2 as D, unverified against the DNA. TRBV21-1 is deemed a pseudogene. CDR3 length: 14 residues. The CDR3 DNA reads as TGTGCCAGCAGCACCGGGACTAGTCGCTACGAGCAGTACTTC. This codes for CASSTGTSRYEQYF.

This clone was seen only a few times. The chain employs TRBV5-1 and TRBJ2-1, with 14 bases aligning to TRBD2. Germline values: CDR1 SGHRS, CDR2 YFSETQ. The CDR3 extends over 16 amino acids. Unmatched junction bases numbered 9, after V lost 4 bases and J lost 9 bases. The CDR3 sequence: CASSQPGTSGSSEQFF. The CDR3 DNA sequence: TGCGCCAGCAGCCAACCTGGGACTAGCGGGAGTAGTGAGCAGTTCTTC.

The V and J genes are TRBV10-3 and TRBJ2-5, with D perhaps assigned TRBD1 or TRBD2 (6 bases each). This CDR3 has 15 amino acids. Per germline, CDR1 ENHRY and CDR2 SYGVKD. V gave up 0 bases and J gave up 5 bases, with 13 bases separating them. CDR3 nucleotides: TGTGCCATCAGTGAGTCCACGGGGGCCGGGGAGACCCAGTACTTC. This sequence encodes CAISESTGAGETQYF.

This clone was found a few times. The chain couples TRBV19 to TRBJ2-3, with unresolved D. Germline V gives CDR1 LNHDA, CDR2 SQIVND (reference sequence). The ends were cut back, 4 bases at V and 6 bases at J, with 8 bases in the middle. The CDR3 totals 12 residues. This CDR3 reads CASSNRADTQYF. CDR3 coding DNA: TGTGCCAGTAGTAACCGGGCCGATACGCAGTATTTT.

Details on this clone: This sample includes further DNA sequences coding for the same CDR3. The J gene is TRBJ1-2, the V gene TRBV7-8; no definite D call. From germline, CDR1 is SGHVS and CDR2 FQNEAQ. The CDR3 is 14 amino acids. Trimming left V 4 bases short and J 4 bases short, with 13 bases between. DNA for the CDR3: TGTGCCAGCAGCTCCGGCCTATGGAGCTATGGCTACACCTTC. Its protein is CASSSGLWSYGYTF.

The chain employs TRBV5-1 and TRBJ2-3; 7 nucleotides align to TRBD1. This CDR3 spans 18 amino acids. With V trimmed by 3 bases and J by 4 bases, 17 bases remained unmatched. The germline gives CDR1 SGHRS, CDR2 YFSETQ. The CDR3 spells CASSSGIRDRALADTQYF. The CDR3 DNA reads TGCGCCAGCAGCTCCGGTATACGAGACAGGGCATTGGCAGATACGCAGTATTTT.

The gene calls are TRBV10-2 and TRBJ2-1, with TRBD2 identical over 10 bases. V trimming: 8 bases; J trimming: 3 bases; junction bases outside the gene matches: 4. The CDR3 is made up of 14 amino acids. Germline CDR1 reads WSHSY; CDR2 reads SAAADI. CDR3 loop: CASGLAELYNEQFF. The DNA of the CDR3 is TGCGCCAGCGGACTAGCGGAGCTCTACAATGAGCAGTTCTTC.

The J gene is TRBJ1-2, the V gene TRBV4-1; weak D call: TRBD1 (5 bases). Germline CDR1 reads MGHRA; CDR2 reads YSYEKL. There are 14 residues in the CDR3. Trimming cost V 0 bases and J 6 bases, with 11 bases left between them. CDR3 sequence reads: CASSQDGQGDGYTF. Written as DNA, the CDR3 is TGCGCCAGCAGCCAAGATGGTCAGGGAGATGGCTACACCTTC.

The chain combines TRBV10-2 with TRBJ2-3; perhaps TRBD1 as D (6 bases). The CDR3 consists of 14 residues. Germline assignment: CDR1 WSHSY and CDR2 SAAADI. V lost 8 bases, J lost 1 base, and 13 bases lay in between. The CDR3 here is CASSIGGRTDTQYF. CDR3 DNA: TGCGCCAGCTCTATAGGGGGTCGCACAGATACGCAGTATTTT.

The genes are TRBV5-8 and TRBJ2-3; TRBD1 matches 8 bases. J lost 0 bases, V lost 4 bases, and 7 bases had no gene match. CDR1 and CDR2 from the germline V gene are SGHTS and YDEGEE. The CDR3 sequence is 16 residues long. The CDR3 DNA is TGTGCCAGCAGCCCCAAGACAGGGGAAAGCACAGATACGCAGTATTTT. It yields the protein CASSPKTGESTDTQYF.

This clone appeared a few times. V usage is TRBV19 and J usage is TRBJ2-6; 8 bases align to TRBD1. The J segment lost 0 bases and the V segment lost 5 bases, leaving 9 bases of the junction unmatched. CDR1 and CDR2 from the germline V gene are LNHDA and SQIVND (reference sequence). CDR3 size: 18 residues. The CDR3 DNA follows: TGTGCCAGTAGTGTACGCCGGACAGGGAGCTCTGGGGCCAACGTCCTGACTTTC. Translation gives CASSVRRTGSSGANVLTF. Together with reference TRBV19 and TRBJ2-6, the CDR3 gives the full variable domain: DGGITQSPKYLFRKEGQNVTLSCEQNLNHDAMYWYRQDPGQGLRLIYYSQIVNDFQKGDIAEGYSVSREKKESFPLTVTSAQKNPTAFYLCASSVRRTGSSGANVLTFGAGSRLTVL.